The 7 T cell receptor beta chains below all came from one sample that was sequenced in a study of shared clonotypes between healthy human individuals. Clones were sequenced by immunoSEQ multiplex PCR, and TCRdb holds only the in-frame ones, with some missing. The sample includes about 2.3 million clones, 80% to 95% of them seen just once. Sequenced: naive CD4+ T cells from PBMCs. Sample subset: CD45RA+ positively selected. The receptors here all came from a man aged 18 to 29 in good health. Some clones in this sample may be carry-over from other donors' samples.

The V call is TRBV5-4, the J call TRBJ2-1; 10 nucleotides agree with TRBD2. The CDR3 contains 16 residues. Trimming took 4 bases from V and 7 from J; bases not matched to a gene: 11. From germline, CDR1 is SGHNT and CDR2 YYREEE (reference sequence). The CDR3 protein is CASSPMLAGVGNEQFF. The CDR3 region has the DNA TGTGCCAGCAGCCCGATGCTAGCGGGAGTGGGTAATGAGCAGTTCTTC.

This clone appeared a single time. The chain couples TRBV7-9 to TRBJ2-5; maybe TRBD2 (7 bases). The germline V gene encodes CDR1 SEHNR and CDR2 FQNEAQ (reference sequence). The CDR3 extends over 15 amino acids. The ends were cut back, 3 bases at V and 2 bases at J, with 13 bases in the middle. CDR3 region: CASSFIKGGQETQYF. The CDR3 DNA sequence: TGTGCCAGCAGCTTTATAAAGGGGGGGCAAGAGACCCAGTACTTC. Combining the CDR3 with reference TRBV7-9 and TRBJ2-5 gives the whole variable domain DTGVSQNPRHKITKRGQNVTFRCDPISEHNRLYWYRQTLGQGPEFLTYFQNEAQLEKSRLLSDRFSAERPKGSFSTLEIQRTEQGDSAMYLCASSFIKGGQETQYFGPGTRLLVL.

The chain carries TRBV10-1 and TRBJ2-7, with a weak D call TRBD2 (5 bases). V was trimmed by 3 bases and J by 0 bases, leaving 18 bases between them. This CDR3 is 17 amino acids long. The germline gives CDR1 WNHNN, CDR2 SYGVQD (reference sequence). The CDR3 protein is CASSDLTFRGSSYEQYF. Written as DNA, the CDR3 is TGCGCCAGCAGTGACTTGACCTTCAGAGGGAGCTCCTACGAGCAGTACTTC.

The genes are TRBV5-4 and TRBJ2-7, with D possibly matching TRBD2 (5 bases). V was pared by 6 bases and J by 6 bases, with 13 bases between. The CDR3 totals 12 residues. Germline V gene data show CDR1 as SGHNT and CDR2 as YYREEE (reference sequence). CDR3: CASNLVEGEQYF. DNA for the CDR3: TGTGCCAGCAATTTAGTTGAGGGCGAGCAGTACTTC.

The chain recombines TRBV5-1 with TRBJ2-7, with D tentatively TRBD1 or TRBD2 (5 bases each). V dropped 3 bases and J dropped 5 bases, with 18 bases sitting between them. The germline gives CDR1 SGHRS, CDR2 YFSETQ. This CDR3 spans 15 amino acids. Here the CDR3 reads CASSWGSPKVNEQYF. For the CDR3, the DNA is TGCGCCAGCAGCTGGGGGAGCCCCAAAGTCAACGAGCAGTACTTC.

This chain joins TRBV28 and TRBJ2-2; D may match TRBD1 or TRBD2 (6 bases each). V gave up 10 bases and J gave up 4 bases, with 13 bases separating them. Germline V gene sequence: CDR1 MDHEN, CDR2 SYDVKM. The CDR3 is 13 amino acids. The CDR3 coding sequence is TGTGCCACTTTAGAGGGGGGCACCGGGGAGCTGTTTTTT. The encoded protein is CATLEGGTGELFF.

Note on this clone: Other DNA sequences in the same sample also yield this CDR3. CDR3 sequence (DNA): TGTGCCAGCAGTTCGCCGGGACTAGCGGGAGTGGATACGCAGTATTTT. Translating it yields CASSSPGLAGVDTQYF. The rearrangement uses TRBV28 and TRBJ2-3, with 14 bases fitting TRBD2. The CDR3 has 16 residues. CDR1 MDHEN and CDR2 SYDVKM come from the germline V gene. Trimming removed 4 bases from V and 6 bases from J; junction bases left unmatched: 6.